These 5 T cell receptor beta chains were all obtained from the same sample, sequenced in a study of shared clonotypes between healthy human individuals. TCRdb keeps only in-frame clones here, not all; method: immunoSEQ multiplex PCR. The data show some 1.5 million clones, 98% seen once. Source material: naive CD4+ T cells sorted from blood. Regarding subset: CD45RA+ positively selected. Receptors originate from a man aged 25-45 years in good health.

The table lists this clone with a count of one. This chain joins TRBV5-4 and TRBJ2-7; 8 bases are a match to TRBD1. Germline values: CDR1 SGHNT, CDR2 YYREEE (reference sequence). The trim removed 4 bases at V and 6 bases at J, leaving 9 bases unmatched. The CDR3 contains 14 residues. In DNA, the CDR3 is TGTGCCAGCAGCCTTACGGGACAGGCCTCCGAGCAGTACTTC. Its protein product is CASSLTGQASEQYF.

The V gene is TRBV11-2, the J gene TRBJ2-3; 7 positions match TRBD2. Germline V CDR1 and CDR2: SGHAT, FQNNGV. CDR3 length: 16 amino acids. The V and J ends lost 4 bases and 1 base, in that order; junction bases with no gene match: 8. Here the CDR3 reads CASSSIPAGRTDTQYF. The CDR3 coding sequence is TGTGCCAGCAGCTCGATCCCAGCGGGACGCACAGATACGCAGTATTTT.

J is TRBJ2-1 and V is TRBV7-8; D unresolved. The CDR3 totals 17 residues. Germline V lookup: CDR1 SGHVS, CDR2 FQNEAQ. Trimming took 3 bases from V and 2 from J, leaving 17 bases between them. DNA for the CDR3: TGTGCCAGCAGCTTTTCCCCCGCGAGCAGGACCTACAATGAGCAGTTCTTC. Translating gives CASSFSPASRTYNEQFF.

The chain joins TRBV5-1 to TRBJ2-3; no firm D call. V was cut by 3 bases and J by 4 bases, with 15 bases left in between. The CDR3 covers 15 residues. Per germline, CDR1 SGHRS and CDR2 YFSETQ. DNA of the CDR3: TGCGCCAGCAGCTGGACCCCGGGTTCGCCAGATACGCAGTATTTT. Residues: CASSWTPGSPDTQYF.

This rearrangement joins TRBV5-4 to TRBJ2-5, with TRBD1 as a possible D gene (7 bases). The CDR3 has 14 residues. Germline assignment: CDR1 SGHNT and CDR2 YYREEE (reference sequence). Trimming removed 3 bases from V and 4 bases from J, with 13 bases in between. The CDR3 DNA sequence: TGTGCCAGCAGCTCCGGGACAGCGGGAGAGACCCAGTACTTC. As protein: CASSSGTAGETQYF. The variable domain in full, with the rest retrieved from reference TRBV5-4 and TRBJ2-5, is ETGVTQSPTHLIKTRGQQVTLRCSSQSGHNTVSWYQQALGQGPQFIFQYYREEENGRGNFPPRFSGLQFPNYSSELNVNALELDDSALYLCASSSGTAGETQYFGPGTRLLVL.